The 16 T cell receptor beta chains in this list originate from one sample, sequenced in a study of a mutant IDH1 vaccine in newly diagnosed glioma. Clones were read by immunoSEQ multiplex PCR, and TCRdb kept only the in-frame ones, dropping some. Seen here are around 56,000 clones, roughly three quarters observed once, and the top ten hold approximately 8%. Time point in this sample: week 23, last vaccination. In every dose of vaccine, 300 ug of mutant IDH1 20-mer peptide was given alongside topical imiquimod. No antigen has been identified for these receptors. Sample: PBMCs, taken from a glioma patient whose treatment included an IDH1 peptide vaccine. These receptors came from a woman in her thirties or forties with glioma. Some clones in this sample may be carry-over from other donors' samples.

CDR3 in amino acids: CSVVGRGASSYEQYF. CDR3 DNA: TGCAGCGTCGTGGGGCGGGGGGCAAGCTCCTACGAGCAGTACTTC. The chain recombines TRBV29-1 with TRBJ2-7; 8 bases agree with TRBD2. Germline values: CDR1 SQVTM, CDR2 ANQGSEA. Trimming removed 6 bases from V and 0 bases from J; junction bases left unmatched: 10. The CDR3 has 15 residues.

J is TRBJ2-7 and V is TRBV10-3, with D possibly TRBD2 on 6 matching bases. The germline V and J ends were trimmed by 4 bases and 1 base, with 14 bases remaining between them. CDR1 and CDR2 (germline): ENHRY, SYGVKD. The CDR3 loop spans 15 amino acids. The CDR3 DNA sequence: TGTGCCATCAGTGTTGGGACTTACGGATCCTACGAGCAGTACTTC. Protein sequence: CAISVGTYGSYEQYF.

The V call is TRBV6-5, the J call TRBJ1-5; D gene ambiguous. CDR3 length: 15 amino acids. V lost 3 bases and J 0 bases, leaving 9 bases between the germline ends. From germline, CDR1 is MNHEY and CDR2 SVGAGI. CDR3 amino acids: CASSYTRYSNQPQHF. CDR3 sequence (DNA): TGTGCCAGCAGTTATACCAGATATAGCAATCAGCCCCAGCATTTT.

This chain uses TRBV5-6 with TRBJ2-3; the match to TRBD2 covers 9 bases. The CDR3 contains 15 residues. V gave up 3 bases and J gave up 7 bases; unmatched junction bases: 9. Per the germline V gene, CDR1 is SGHDT and CDR2 is YYEEEE. DNA of the CDR3: TGTGCCAGCAGCTGGGCTAGCGGGGATTTCAATACGCAGTATTTT. This encodes CASSWASGDFNTQYF.

Concerning this clone itself: Additional DNA sequences in this sample encode the identical CDR3. The chain couples TRBV30 to TRBJ1-1; D gene ambiguous. The germline V and J ends were trimmed by 5 bases and 0 bases, with 10 bases remaining between them. The CDR3 is 13 amino acids. CDR1 is GTSNPN, CDR2 SVGIG, per germline (reference sequence). The CDR3 reads CAWSVKMNTEAFF. CDR3 nucleotides: TGTGCCTGGTCAGTGAAAATGAACACTGAAGCTTTCTTT.

V usage is TRBV15 and J usage is TRBJ2-3; D is ambiguous. V was pared by 1 base and J by 5 bases, with 19 bases between. The CDR3 totals 17 residues. Germline V gene data show CDR1 as LNHNV and CDR2 as YYDKDF (reference sequence). CDR3 coding DNA: TGTGCCACCAGCAGAGGGAATGGCCCCTGGCAAGGAGATACGCAGTATTTT. Its translation: CATSRGNGPWQGDTQYF. Full variable domain (outside the CDR3, taken from reference TRBV15 and TRBJ2-3): DAMVIQNPRYQVTQFGKPVTLSCSQTLNHNVMYWYQQKSSQAPKLLFHYYDKDFNNEADTPDNFQSRRPNTSFCFLDIRSPGLGDTAMYLCATSRGNGPWQGDTQYFGPGTRLTVL.

The chain's CDR3 is CASSSGIERRDTQYF. CDR3 nucleotides: TGTGCCAGCAGCTCCGGCATCGAACGGAGAGATACGCAGTATTTT. This chain joins TRBV7-8 and TRBJ2-3; D is ambiguous. Trimming removed 4 bases at V and 5 bases at J, with 16 bases between. Germline V gives CDR1 SGHVS, CDR2 FQNEAQ. There are 15 residues in the CDR3.

The chain has TRBV5-4 and TRBJ1-4; TRBD1 might be the D (6 bases). Germline-derived CDR1 and CDR2 are SGHNT and YYREEE (reference sequence). V was clipped by 4 bases and J by 6 bases, with 13 bases between them. This CDR3 spans 14 amino acids. This chain's CDR3 is CASSIGGGDEKLFF. CDR3 sequence (DNA): TGTGCCAGCAGCATAGGGGGTGGAGATGAAAAACTGTTTTTT.

The chain is built from TRBV5-1 and TRBJ2-7, with D possibly TRBD2 on 5 matching bases. Trimming took off 7 bases at V and 3 bases at J, with 14 bases between the two ends. This CDR3 has 13 residues. Per the germline V gene, CDR1 is SGHRS and CDR2 is YFSETQ. The CDR3 DNA reads TGCGCCAGCCAGGACTCCACGAGCTACGAGCAGTACTTC. Its translation: CASQDSTSYEQYF.

The chain combines TRBV28 with TRBJ1-5, with D maybe TRBD1 (6 bases). This CDR3 is built from 16 residues. Looked up from germline, CDR1 is MDHEN and CDR2 is SYDVKM. V was trimmed by 6 bases and J by 1 base, leaving 16 bases between them. The CDR3 spells CASSLVGARSNQPQHF. CDR3 coding DNA: TGTGCCAGCAGCTTGGTGGGGGCAAGGAGCAATCAGCCCCAGCATTTT.

The chain recombines TRBV6-5 with TRBJ1-5; the D is unclear. The CDR3 contains 15 residues. Germline V gene data show CDR1 as MNHEY and CDR2 as SVGAGI. Trimming took off 0 bases at V and 3 bases at J, with 9 bases between the two ends. The CDR3 bases are TGTGCCAGCAGTTACTCGCTAACAGACAATCAGCCCCAGCATTTT. Its protein product is CASSYSLTDNQPQHF.

The J gene is TRBJ1-1, the V gene TRBV7-9; D gene ambiguous. The CDR3 length is 13 residues. The germline gives CDR1 SEHNR, CDR2 FQNEAQ (reference sequence). V lost 1 base and J 0 bases, leaving 3 bases between the germline ends. CDR3 in DNA: TGTGCCAGCAGCTTAGAGATGAACACTGAAGCTTTCTTT. Translation: CASSLEMNTEAFF.

This clone was seen only a few times. The chain joins TRBV11-2 to TRBJ1-1; D gene ambiguous. The germline V gene has CDR1 SGHAT and CDR2 FQNNGV. V was shortened by 2 bases and J by 5 bases, with 6 bases between the two germline ends. The CDR3 runs 12 residues. CDR3 in amino acids: CASSLWGTEAFF. In DNA, the CDR3 is TGTGCCAGCAGCTTATGGGGTACTGAAGCTTTCTTT.

The rearrangement links TRBV19 to TRBJ1-1, with 8 nucleotides matching TRBD1. Germline CDR1 and CDR2: LNHDA and SQIVND (reference sequence). The trim removed 6 bases at V and 6 bases at J, leaving 6 bases unmatched. The CDR3 runs to 13 residues. The CDR3 DNA sequence: TGTGCCAGTAGCCCGACAGGGGAAGCTGAAGCTTTCTTT. It is translated as CASSPTGEAEAFF.

The chain employs TRBV5-1 and TRBJ1-4; no clear D. Germline CDR1 and CDR2: SGHRS and YFSETQ. Trimming took 0 bases from V and 3 from J, leaving 9 bases between them. The CDR3 totals 15 residues. For the CDR3, the DNA is TGCGCCAGCAGCTTGGACCTGATTTCTAATGAAAAACTGTTTTTT. Translating it yields CASSLDLISNEKLFF.

The chain recombines TRBV2 with TRBJ2-5, with D hard to call. CDR1 is SNHLY and CDR2 is FYNNEI in the germline V gene. V dropped 4 bases and J dropped 2 bases, with 14 bases sitting between them. The CDR3 runs to 15 residues. The DNA of the CDR3 is TGTGCCAGCAGTGTTTCAACGCGTGGGCAAGAGACCCAGTACTTC. Translation: CASSVSTRGQETQYF.